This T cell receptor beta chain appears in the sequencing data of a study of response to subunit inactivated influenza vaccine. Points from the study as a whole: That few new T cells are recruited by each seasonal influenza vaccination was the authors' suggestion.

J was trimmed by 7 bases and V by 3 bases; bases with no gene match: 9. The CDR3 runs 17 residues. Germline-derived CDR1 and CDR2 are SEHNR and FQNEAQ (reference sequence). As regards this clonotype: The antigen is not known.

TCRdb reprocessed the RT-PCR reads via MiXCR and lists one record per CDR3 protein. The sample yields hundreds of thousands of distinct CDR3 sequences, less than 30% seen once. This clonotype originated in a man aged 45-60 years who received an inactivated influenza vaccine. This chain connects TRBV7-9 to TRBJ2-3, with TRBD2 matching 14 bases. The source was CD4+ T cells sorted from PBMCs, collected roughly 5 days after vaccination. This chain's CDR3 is CASSFLPGLAGENTQYF. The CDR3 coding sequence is TGTGCCAGCAGCTTCCTCCCGGGACTAGCGGGGGAGAATACGCAGTATTTT.